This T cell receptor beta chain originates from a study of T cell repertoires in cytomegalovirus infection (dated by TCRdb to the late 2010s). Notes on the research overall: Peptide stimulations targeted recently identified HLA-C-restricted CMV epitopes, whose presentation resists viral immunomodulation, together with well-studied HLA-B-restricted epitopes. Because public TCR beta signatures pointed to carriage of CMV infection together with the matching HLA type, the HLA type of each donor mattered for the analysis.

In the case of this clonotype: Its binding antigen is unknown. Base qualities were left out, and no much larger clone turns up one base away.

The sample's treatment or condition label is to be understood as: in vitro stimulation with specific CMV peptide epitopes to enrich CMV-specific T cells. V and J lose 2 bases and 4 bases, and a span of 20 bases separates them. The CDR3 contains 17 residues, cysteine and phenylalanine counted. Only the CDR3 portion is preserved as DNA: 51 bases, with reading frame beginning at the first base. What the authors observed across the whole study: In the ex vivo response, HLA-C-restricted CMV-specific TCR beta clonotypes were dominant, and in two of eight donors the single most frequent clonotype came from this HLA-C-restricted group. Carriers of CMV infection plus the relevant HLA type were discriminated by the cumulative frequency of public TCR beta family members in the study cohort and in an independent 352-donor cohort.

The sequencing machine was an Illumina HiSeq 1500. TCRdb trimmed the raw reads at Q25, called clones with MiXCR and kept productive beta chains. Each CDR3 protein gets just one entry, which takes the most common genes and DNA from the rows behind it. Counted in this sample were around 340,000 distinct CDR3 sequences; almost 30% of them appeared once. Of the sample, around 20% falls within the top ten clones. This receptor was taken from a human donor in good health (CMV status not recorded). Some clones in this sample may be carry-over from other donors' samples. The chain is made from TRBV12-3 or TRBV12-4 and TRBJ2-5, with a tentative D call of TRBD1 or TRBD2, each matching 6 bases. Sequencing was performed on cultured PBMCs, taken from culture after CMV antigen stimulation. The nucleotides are TGTGCCAGCAGTTTATCTTGGCTAGCGCAGGGGAGAGAGACCCAGTACTTC. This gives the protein CASSLSWLAQGRETQYF.